The rows below give T cell receptor beta chains drawn from one sample of a study of T cells expressing NK-cell markers. TCRdb reprocessed the 5' RACE reads and reports one entry per CDR3 protein, with no DNA. The record lists 300,000 to 500,000 distinct CDR3 sequences, of which the ten most abundant hold about 10%. Source material: blood T cells: a sorted CD56 or NKG2C T cell subset, CD4+ or CD8+ T cells, or bulk PBMC T cells (not recorded which). The receptors come from a woman aged 45-65 years in good health. The CDR3 runs from the conserved cysteine through the conserved F or W.

>TRBJ2-2|TRBV7-7
CASSRDRNFGELFF
>TRBJ2-5|TRBV28
CASLLRGQETQYF
>TRBJ2-1|TRBV5-4
CASRGGTYNEQFF
>TRBJ1-1|TRBV5-1
CASSRVWGENTEAFF
>TRBJ2-1|TRBV24-1
CATSDPTSENSYNEQFF
>TRBJ2-6|TRBV12-3/TRBV12-4
CASEGGGANVLTF
>TRBJ2-1|TRBV9
CASSPSGTPGDNEQFF
>TRBJ1-2|TRBV11-2
CASSWAGDGYTF
>TRBJ2-2|TRBV7-9
CASTTEAGSSNTGELFF
>TRBJ2-2|TRBV5-1
CASKSERGTGELFF
>TRBJ2-1|TRBV29-1
CSGGGGVSYNEQFF
>TRBJ2-7|TRBV18
CASSPKTANEQYF
>TRBJ1-5|TRBV19
CASSIVRDQPQHF
>TRBJ2-5|TRBV10-3
CAISGTSGREETQYF
>TRBJ2-2|TRBV6-5
CAGRTATGELFF
>TRBJ1-1|TRBV3-1
CASSQSRRREAFF
>TRBJ2-1|TRBV5-5
CASSVGQAGNEQFF
>TRBJ2-1|TRBV5-1
CASSRQPSGGAYNEQFF
>TRBJ2-1|TRBV5-8
CASSLAGLAAYNEQFF
>TRBJ2-1|TRBV12-3/TRBV12-4
CASSLGTSGKINEQFF
>TRBJ2-4|TRBV12-3/TRBV12-4
CASSFLGLAANIQYF
>TRBJ2-3|TRBV6-5
CASSIAGANTDTQYF
>TRBJ2-3|TRBV11-2
CASTGSGGTQYF
>TRBJ2-5|TRBV29-1
CSVGHGGLAETQYF
>TRBJ2-5|TRBV6-5
CASSYREWETQYF
>TRBJ1-2|TRBV12-3/TRBV12-4
CASSTGNYGYTF
>TRBJ2-5|TRBV20-1
CSARGRDREETQYF
>TRBJ2-2|TRBV30
CAWRSRENTGELFF
>TRBJ2-1|TRBV7-3
CASSQAGTGYYNEQFF
>TRBJ2-2|TRBV10-2
CASRLGRGGDFYNWELFF
>TRBJ2-7|TRBV20-1
CSARDSAAANYEQYF
>TRBJ1-2|TRBV7-9
CASSLDGGLGYTF
>TRBJ2-3|TRBV12-3/TRBV12-4
CASSFRQGGTDTQYF
>TRBJ2-1|TRBV3-1
CASSQSSGRKVAYNEQFF
>TRBJ1-1|TRBV12-3/TRBV12-4
CASRRTGLYTEAFF
>TRBJ2-1|TRBV4-1
CASSQAASGRDNEQFF
>TRBJ2-1|TRBV6-2/TRBV6-3
CASRRRDEQFF
>TRBJ2-1|TRBV5-1
CASSLVRDSEQFF
>TRBJ2-1|TRBV20-1
CSATLAGGLANNEQFF
>TRBJ2-2|TRBV27
CASRPLDTGELFF
>TRBJ2-3|TRBV11-3
CASSPGSLTDTQYF
>TRBJ2-7|TRBV10-2
CASSESELVEQYF
>TRBJ2-3|TRBV20-1
CSARVHGGAGADTQYF
>TRBJ2-1|TRBV21-1
CASSLRKALCKREHYNEQFF
>TRBJ2-3|TRBV24-1
CATRGESGPTDTQYF
>TRBJ2-2|TRBV24-1
CATSETGRITNTGELFF
>TRBJ2-6|TRBV5-1
CASSLFPATGANVLTF
>TRBJ2-1|TRBV6-2/TRBV6-3
CASSYSEVRLVNEQFF